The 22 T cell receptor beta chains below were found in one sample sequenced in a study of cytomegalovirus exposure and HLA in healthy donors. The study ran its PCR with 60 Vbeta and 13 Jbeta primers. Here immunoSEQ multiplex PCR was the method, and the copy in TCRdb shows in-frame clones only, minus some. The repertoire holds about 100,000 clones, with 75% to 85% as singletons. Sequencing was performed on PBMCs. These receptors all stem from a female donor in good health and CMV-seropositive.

Here the CDR3 reads CASSGRQGASFTGELFF. As DNA, the CDR3 is TGTGCCAGCAGTGGGAGACAGGGAGCTAGCTTCACCGGGGAGCTGTTTTTT. V and J are TRBV6-1 and TRBJ2-2, with 7 bases fitting TRBD1. Per germline, CDR1 MNHNS and CDR2 SASEGT. The length of the CDR3 is 17 residues. The ends lost 4 bases at V and 4 bases at J; junction bases unmatched: 12.

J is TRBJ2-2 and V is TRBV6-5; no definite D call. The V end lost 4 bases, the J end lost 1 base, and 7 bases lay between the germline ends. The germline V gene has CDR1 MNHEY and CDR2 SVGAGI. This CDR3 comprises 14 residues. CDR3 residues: CASSLQKNTGELFF. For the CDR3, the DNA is TGTGCCAGCAGTTTGCAGAAGAACACCGGGGAGCTGTTTTTT.

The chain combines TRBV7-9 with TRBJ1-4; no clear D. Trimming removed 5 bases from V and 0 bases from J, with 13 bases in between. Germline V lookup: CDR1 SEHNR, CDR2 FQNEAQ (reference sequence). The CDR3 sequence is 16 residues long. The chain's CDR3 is CASSDLAGPTNEKLFF. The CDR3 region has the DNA TGTGCCAGCAGCGACTTGGCCGGCCCAACTAATGAAAAACTGTTTTTT.

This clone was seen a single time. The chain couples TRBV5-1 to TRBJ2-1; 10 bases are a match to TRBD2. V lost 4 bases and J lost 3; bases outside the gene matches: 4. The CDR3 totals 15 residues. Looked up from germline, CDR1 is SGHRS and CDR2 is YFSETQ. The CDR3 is CASSLSGGNYNEQFF. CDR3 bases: TGCGCCAGCAGCCTTAGCGGGGGGAACTACAATGAGCAGTTCTTC.

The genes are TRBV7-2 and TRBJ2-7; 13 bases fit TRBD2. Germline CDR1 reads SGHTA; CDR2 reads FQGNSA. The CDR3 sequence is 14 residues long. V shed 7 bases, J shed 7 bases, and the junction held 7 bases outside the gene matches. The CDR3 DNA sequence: TGTGCCAGCATACTAGCGGGAGGGCCGGGGGAGCAGTACTTC. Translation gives CASILAGGPGEQYF.

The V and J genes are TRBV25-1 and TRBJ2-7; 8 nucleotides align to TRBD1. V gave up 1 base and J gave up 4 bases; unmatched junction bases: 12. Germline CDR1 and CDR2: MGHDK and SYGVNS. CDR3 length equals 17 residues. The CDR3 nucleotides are TGTGCCAGCAGTGAATGGGGTGGGCAGGGGGCTCTTTACGAGCAGTACTTC. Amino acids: CASSEWGGQGALYEQYF.

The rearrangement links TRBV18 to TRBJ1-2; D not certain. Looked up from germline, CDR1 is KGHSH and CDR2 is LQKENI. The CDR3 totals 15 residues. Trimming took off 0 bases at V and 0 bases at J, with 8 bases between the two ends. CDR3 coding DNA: TGTGCCAGCTCACCACCTGTCACTTCTAACTATGGCTACACCTTC. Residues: CASSPPVTSNYGYTF.

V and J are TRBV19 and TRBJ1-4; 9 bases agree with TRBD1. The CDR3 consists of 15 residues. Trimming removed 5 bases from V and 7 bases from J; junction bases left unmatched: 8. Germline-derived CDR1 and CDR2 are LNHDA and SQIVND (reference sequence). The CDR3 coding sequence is TGTGCCAGTAGTCTCCCGGGACAGGGAAGTGAAAAACTGTTTTTT. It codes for CASSLPGQGSEKLFF.

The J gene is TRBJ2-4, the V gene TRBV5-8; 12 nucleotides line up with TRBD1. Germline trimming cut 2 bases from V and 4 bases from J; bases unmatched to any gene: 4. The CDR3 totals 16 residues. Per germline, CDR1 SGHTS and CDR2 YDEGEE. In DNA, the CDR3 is TGTGCCAGCAGCTTTGGGACAGGGGGCACAAAAAACATTCAGTACTTC. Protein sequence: CASSFGTGGTKNIQYF. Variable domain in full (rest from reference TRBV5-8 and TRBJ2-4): EAGVTQSPTHLIKTRGQQATLRCSPISGHTSVYWYQQALGLGLQFLLWYDEGEERNRGNFPPRFSGRQFPNYSSELNVNALELEDSALYLCASSFGTGGTKNIQYFGAGTRLSVL.

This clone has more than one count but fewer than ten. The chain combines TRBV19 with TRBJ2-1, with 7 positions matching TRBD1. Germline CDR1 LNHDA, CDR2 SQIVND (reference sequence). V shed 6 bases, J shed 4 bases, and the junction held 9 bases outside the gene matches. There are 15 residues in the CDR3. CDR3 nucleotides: TGTGCCAGTAGGGCGACAGGGTGGACGTACAATGAGCAGTTCTTC. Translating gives CASRATGWTYNEQFF.

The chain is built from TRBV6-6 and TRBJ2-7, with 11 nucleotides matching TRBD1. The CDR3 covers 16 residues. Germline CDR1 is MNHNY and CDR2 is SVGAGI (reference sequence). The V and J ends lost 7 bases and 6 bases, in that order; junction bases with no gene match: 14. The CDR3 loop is CASTPLGQGAASEQYF. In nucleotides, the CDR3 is TGTGCCAGCACCCCCCTAGGACAGGGGGCCGCCTCCGAGCAGTACTTC.

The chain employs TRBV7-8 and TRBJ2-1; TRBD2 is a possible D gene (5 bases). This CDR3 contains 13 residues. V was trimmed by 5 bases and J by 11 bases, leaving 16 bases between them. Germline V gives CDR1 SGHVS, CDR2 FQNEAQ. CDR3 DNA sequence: TGTGCCAGCAGCCCGCCCAGAGGGAGTAAGCAGTTCTTC. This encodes CASSPPRGSKQFF.

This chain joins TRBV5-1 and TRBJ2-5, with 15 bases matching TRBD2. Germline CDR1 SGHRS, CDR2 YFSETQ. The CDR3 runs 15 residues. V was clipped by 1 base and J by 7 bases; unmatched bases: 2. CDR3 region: CASSLQGLAGGTQYF. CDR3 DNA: TGCGCCAGCAGCTTGCAGGGACTAGCGGGAGGGACCCAGTACTTC.

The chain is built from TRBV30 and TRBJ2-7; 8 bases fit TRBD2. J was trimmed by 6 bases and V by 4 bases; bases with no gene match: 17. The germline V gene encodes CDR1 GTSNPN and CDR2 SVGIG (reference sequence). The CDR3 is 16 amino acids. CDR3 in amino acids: CAWNRGGSPSVGEQYF. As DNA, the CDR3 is TGTGCCTGGAACCGGGGGGGGTCCCCATCCGTCGGCGAGCAGTACTTC. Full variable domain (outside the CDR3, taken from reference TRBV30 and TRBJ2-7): SQTIHQWPATLVQPVGSPLSLECTVEGTSNPNLYWYRQAAGRGLQLLFYSVGIGQISSEVPQNLSASRPQDRQFILSSKKLLLSDSGFYLCAWNRGGSPSVGEQYFGPGTRLTVT.

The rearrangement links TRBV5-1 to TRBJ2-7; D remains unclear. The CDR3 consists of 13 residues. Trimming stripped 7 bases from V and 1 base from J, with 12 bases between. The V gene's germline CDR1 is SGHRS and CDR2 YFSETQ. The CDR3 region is CASGPSFSYEQYF. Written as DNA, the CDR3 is TGCGCCAGCGGCCCCTCCTTTTCCTACGAGCAGTACTTC.

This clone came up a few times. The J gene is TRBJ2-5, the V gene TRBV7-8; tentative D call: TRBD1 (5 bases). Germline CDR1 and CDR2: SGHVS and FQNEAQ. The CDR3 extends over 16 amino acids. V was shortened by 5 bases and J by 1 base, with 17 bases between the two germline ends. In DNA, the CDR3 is TGTGCCAGCAGCCCTTGGTGGGCAGGGCTCCAAGAGACCCAGTACTTC. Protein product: CASSPWWAGLQETQYF.

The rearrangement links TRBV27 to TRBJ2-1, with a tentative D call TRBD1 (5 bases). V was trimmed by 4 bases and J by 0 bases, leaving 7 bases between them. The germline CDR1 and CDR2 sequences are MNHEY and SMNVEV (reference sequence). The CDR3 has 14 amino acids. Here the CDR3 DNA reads TGTGCCAGCAGTTACCAGGGCTCCTACAATGAGCAGTTCTTC. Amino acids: CASSYQGSYNEQFF.

The chain's CDR3 is CSVETTGQGYGYTF. CDR3 in DNA: TGCAGCGTTGAAACAACGGGACAGGGCTATGGCTACACCTTC. The rearrangement uses TRBV29-1 and TRBJ1-2; 9 bases align to TRBD1. J gave up 4 bases and V 2 bases, and 5 bases lay outside the gene matches. The germline CDR1 and CDR2 sequences are SQVTM and ANQGSEA. The length of the CDR3 is 14 residues.

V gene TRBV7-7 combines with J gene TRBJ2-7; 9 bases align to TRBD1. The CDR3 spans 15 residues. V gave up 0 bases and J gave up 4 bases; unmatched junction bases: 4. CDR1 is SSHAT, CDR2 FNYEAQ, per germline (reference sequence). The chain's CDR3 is CASSLASGQGYEQYF. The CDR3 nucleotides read TGTGCCAGCAGCTTAGCGTCGGGACAGGGTTACGAGCAGTACTTC.

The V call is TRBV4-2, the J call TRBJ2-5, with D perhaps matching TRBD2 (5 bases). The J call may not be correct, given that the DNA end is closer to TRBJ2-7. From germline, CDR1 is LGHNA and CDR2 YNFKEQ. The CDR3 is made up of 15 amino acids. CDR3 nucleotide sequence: TGTGCCAGCAGCCAAGATTTGGGGAGCTCCTACGAGCAGTACTTC. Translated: CASSQDLGSSYEQYF.

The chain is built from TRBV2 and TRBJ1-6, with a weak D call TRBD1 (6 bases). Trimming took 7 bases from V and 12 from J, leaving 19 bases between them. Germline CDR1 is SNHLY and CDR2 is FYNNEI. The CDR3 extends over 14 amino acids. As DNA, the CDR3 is TGTGCCAGCACTCCGGACAGAGCTAGGGGACCCCTCCACTTT. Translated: CASTPDRARGPLHF.

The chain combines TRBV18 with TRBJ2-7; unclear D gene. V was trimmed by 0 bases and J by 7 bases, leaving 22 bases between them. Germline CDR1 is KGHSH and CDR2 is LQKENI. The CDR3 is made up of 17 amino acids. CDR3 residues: CASSPPGLNSPSREQYF. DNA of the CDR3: TGTGCCAGCTCACCACCGGGCCTCAATTCCCCCTCCCGAGAGCAGTACTTC.